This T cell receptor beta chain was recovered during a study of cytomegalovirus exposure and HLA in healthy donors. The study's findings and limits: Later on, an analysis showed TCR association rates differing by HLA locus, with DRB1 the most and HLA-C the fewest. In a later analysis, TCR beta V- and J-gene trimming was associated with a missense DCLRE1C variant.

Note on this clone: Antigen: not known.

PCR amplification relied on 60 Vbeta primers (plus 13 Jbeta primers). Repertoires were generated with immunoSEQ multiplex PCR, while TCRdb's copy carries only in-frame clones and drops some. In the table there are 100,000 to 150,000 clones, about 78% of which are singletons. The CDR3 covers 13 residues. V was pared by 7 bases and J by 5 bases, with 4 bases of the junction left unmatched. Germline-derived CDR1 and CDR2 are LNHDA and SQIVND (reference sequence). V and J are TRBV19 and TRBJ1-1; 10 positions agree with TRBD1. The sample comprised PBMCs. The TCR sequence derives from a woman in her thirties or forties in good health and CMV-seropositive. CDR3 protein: CASTADRGTEAFF. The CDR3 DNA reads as TGTGCCAGTACCGCGGACAGGGGGACTGAAGCTTTCTTT.